A selection of T cell receptor beta chains follows, all from one sample in a study of shared clonotypes between healthy human individuals. Sequencing was performed with immunoSEQ multiplex PCR; in TCRdb, only in-frame clones are kept and a portion is missing. The table has 2.3 million or so clones, approximately 93% seen once; the top ten hold about 0.37%. Sequencing input: naive CD4+ T cells from PBMCs. These receptors all stem from a man between 18 and 35 years old in good health. Some clones in this sample may be carry-over from other donors' samples. Both conserved end residues are part of each CDR3. The D gene is left open where the match is weak. Clone size is not always given. Where it is, it says once, few, many or a class for expanded clones.

J,V,size,D,CDR3,DNA
TRBJ2-1,TRBV4-1,NA,TRBD2,CASSQAGTSGSSWYNEQFF,TGCGCCAGCAGCCAGGCCGGGACTAGCGGGAGTAGCTGGTACAATGAGCAGTTCTTC
TRBJ2-7,TRBV6-8,NA,NA,CASRRTSSEQYF,TGTGCCAGCAGGAGAACTAGCTCCGAGCAGTACTTC
TRBJ2-3,TRBV19,NA,TRBD2,CASSSKTSGRLTDTQYF,TGTGCCAGTAGTTCCAAGACTAGCGGGAGGTTGACAGATACGCAGTATTTT
TRBJ2-3,TRBV28,NA,NA,CASSRPGSTDTQYF,TGTGCCAGCAGCAGGCCGGGTAGCACAGATACGCAGTATTTT
TRBJ1-4,TRBV11-2,NA,NA,CASSSPVGVTEKLFF,TGTGCCAGCAGCTCCCCCGTGGGGGTAACCGAAAAACTGTTTTTT
TRBJ2-7,TRBV15,NA,TRBD1,CATSRGTVYEQYF,TGTGCCACCAGCAGGGGGACAGTCTACGAGCAGTACTTC
TRBJ1-4,TRBV28,NA,NA,CASSPPRDTNEKLFF,TGTGCCAGCAGTCCCCCCAGGGACACTAATGAAAAACTGTTTTTT
TRBJ2-1,TRBV7-9,NA,NA,CASSLGRYNEQFF,TGTGCCAGCAGCTTAGGCAGGTACAATGAGCAGTTCTTC
TRBJ2-2,TRBV4-1,once,TRBD2,CASSQDLSGRRTGELFF,TGCGCCAGCAGCCAAGATCTTAGCGGGAGACGGACCGGGGAGCTGTTTTTT
TRBJ2-2,TRBV10-1,NA,NA,CASSEGTLTGELFF,TGCGCCAGCAGTGAGGGGACCCTCACCGGGGAGCTGTTTTTT
TRBJ2-3,TRBV6-1,once,NA,CASSENPGGAGLSDTQYF,TGTGCCAGCAGTGAAAACCCAGGCGGGGCGGGGTTATCGGATACGCAGTATTTT
TRBJ2-3,TRBV5-1,NA,TRBD2,CASSLVAGRSSEDTQYF,TGCGCCAGCAGCTTGGTAGCGGGCCGATCTTCTGAAGATACGCAGTATTTT
TRBJ1-1,TRBV7-3,NA,NA,CASSYVLNTEAFF,TGTGCCAGCAGCTACGTCTTGAACACTGAAGCTTTCTTT
TRBJ2-1,TRBV2,NA,TRBD2,CASSEGGLASNEQFF,TGTGCCAGCAGTGAAGGGGGACTAGCCTCCAATGAGCAGTTCTTC
TRBJ1-3,TRBV18,once,NA,CASSPEVLRFSGNTIYF,TGTGCCAGCTCACCCGAGGTGCTACGGTTCTCTGGAAACACCATATATTTT
TRBJ2-7,TRBV5-4,NA,TRBD1,CASSSPGGHEQYF,TGTGCCAGCAGCTCCCCAGGGGGTCACGAGCAGTACTTC
TRBJ1-4,TRBV9,NA,NA,CASSVDGRSYEKLFF,TGTGCCAGCAGCGTAGATGGCAGGAGCTATGAAAAACTGTTTTTT
TRBJ2-5,TRBV5-1,NA,NA,CASSQITGSQETQYF,TGCGCCAGCAGCCAAATCACAGGGTCCCAAGAGACCCAGTACTTC
TRBJ1-2,TRBV27,NA,NA,CASRPDLTGTFGYGYTF,TGTGCCAGCAGGCCCGACCTGACAGGTACCTTCGGCTATGGCTACACCTTC
TRBJ2-2,TRBV9,NA,TRBD2,CASSVGGSGYTGELFF,TGTGCCAGCAGCGTTGGCGGGAGTGGGTACACCGGGGAGCTGTTTTTT
TRBJ2-7,TRBV29-1,NA,NA,CSVEHIGDNSYEQYF,TGCAGCGTTGAACATATTGGAGACAACTCCTACGAGCAGTACTTC
TRBJ2-1,TRBV7-3,NA,NA,CASSPVRGSYNEQFF,TGTGCCAGCAGCCCAGTAAGGGGCTCCTACAATGAGCAGTTCTTC
TRBJ1-1,TRBV4-1,NA,TRBD1,CASSRVGQGNTEAFF,TGCGCCAGCAGCCGAGTGGGACAGGGGAACACTGAAGCTTTCTTT
TRBJ2-1,TRBV18,NA,TRBD1,CASSAGTGTYNEQFF,TGTGCCAGCTCGGCCGGGACAGGGACCTACAATGAGCAGTTCTTC